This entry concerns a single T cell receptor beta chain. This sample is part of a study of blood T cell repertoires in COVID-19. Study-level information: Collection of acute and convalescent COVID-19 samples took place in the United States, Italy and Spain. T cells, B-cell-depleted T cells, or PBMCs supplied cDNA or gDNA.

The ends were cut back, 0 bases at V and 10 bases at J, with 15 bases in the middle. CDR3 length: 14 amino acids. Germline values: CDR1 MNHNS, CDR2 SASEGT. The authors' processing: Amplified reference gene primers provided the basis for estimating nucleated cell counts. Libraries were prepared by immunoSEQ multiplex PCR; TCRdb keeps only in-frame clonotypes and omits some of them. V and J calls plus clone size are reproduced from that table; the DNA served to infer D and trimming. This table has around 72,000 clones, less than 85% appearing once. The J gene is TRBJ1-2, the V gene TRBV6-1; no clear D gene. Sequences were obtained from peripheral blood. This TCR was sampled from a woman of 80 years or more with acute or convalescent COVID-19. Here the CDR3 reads CASSEAPEGSVYTF. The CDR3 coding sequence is TGTGCCAGCAGTGAAGCTCCGGAAGGGAGTGTCTACACCTTC.